This passage covers 28 T cell receptor beta chains from one sample sequenced in a study of T cell responses to AZD1222 COVID-19 vaccine (dated by TCRdb to the early 2020s). The method behind the library was the immunoSEQ multiplex PCR assay. TCRdb mirrors the immuneACCESS table, restricted to in-frame sequences. Some clones are absent from its copies; in checked studies, under half trace to an unresolved V gene, and the reason for the others is unknown. The sample yields about 130,000 clones; about nine tenths were counted once. The top ten clones comprise 6.9% of the sample. This sample's time point label indicates: baseline before first vaccination. The source was peripheral blood, collected on day 0 of AZD1222 vaccination. All receptors derive from an adult in good health.

This rearrangement joins TRBV28 to TRBJ1-6; D unclear. Germline CDR1 is MDHEN and CDR2 is SYDVKM. V lost 1 base and J 14 bases, leaving 9 bases between the germline ends. This CDR3 is 12 amino acids long. This CDR3 reads CASSLLAQSLHF. DNA for the CDR3: TGTGCCAGCAGTTTATTAGCCCAATCCCTCCACTTT.

The rearrangement uses TRBV28 and TRBJ1-2, with a weak D call TRBD1 (5 bases). The germline V gene has CDR1 MDHEN and CDR2 SYDVKM. CDR3 length: 12 amino acids. The V end was cut by 2 bases, the J end by 7 bases, with 8 bases between. CDR3 sequence reads: CASSLQGRGYTF. CDR3 nucleotides: TGTGCCAGCAGTTTACAGGGTCGTGGCTACACCTTC.

The chain recombines TRBV27 with TRBJ2-7; D might be TRBD1 (5 bases). Looked up from germline, CDR1 is MNHEY and CDR2 is SMNVEV (reference sequence). The V end lost 7 bases, the J end lost 3 bases, and 13 bases lay between the germline ends. This CDR3 is built from 13 residues. The CDR3 is CASTFGQGYEQYF. CDR3 bases: TGTGCCAGCACCTTTGGCCAGGGCTACGAGCAGTACTTC.

This clone was counted once. This chain connects TRBV7-2 to TRBJ2-1; D perhaps matches TRBD2 (5 bases). CDR3 length: 13 residues. Trimming removed 2 bases from V and 5 bases from J, with 7 bases in between. Germline lookup yields CDR1 SGHTA and CDR2 FQGNSA. CDR3 residues: CASSLQRNNEQFF. In DNA form, the CDR3 reads TGTGCCAGCAGCTTACAGCGGAACAATGAGCAGTTCTTC.

V gene TRBV27 combines with J gene TRBJ1-2; D is perhaps TRBD1 (6 bases). Germline-derived CDR1 and CDR2 are MNHEY and SMNVEV (reference sequence). V was pared by 5 bases and J by 4 bases, with 20 bases between. The CDR3 is 16 amino acids. This CDR3 is CASSAGVPPLVYGYTF. In DNA form, the CDR3 reads TGTGCCAGCAGTGCAGGGGTTCCCCCGTTAGTCTATGGCTACACCTTC.

The count of this clone is one. The rearrangement joins TRBV27 to TRBJ2-7; 7 nucleotides agree with TRBD2. After removal of 6 bases from V and 3 bases from J, the junction contained 11 bases not matched to a gene. This CDR3 has 15 residues. CDR1 is MNHEY and CDR2 is SMNVEV in the germline V gene (reference sequence). The CDR3 sequence is CASSLEAGPYYEQYF. The CDR3 nucleotides are TGTGCCAGCAGCCTTGAAGCGGGGCCCTACTACGAGCAGTACTTC.

This chain joins TRBV7-9 and TRBJ2-3; 13 nucleotides line up with TRBD2. Losses at the gene ends were 3 bases for V and 1 base for J; bases not matched to a gene: 4. Germline-derived CDR1 and CDR2 are SEHNR and FQNEAQ (reference sequence). The CDR3 is 17 amino acids. CDR3 nucleotides: TGTGCCAGCAGCTTCAGTGGGACTAGCGGGGGCACAGATACGCAGTATTTT. This sequence encodes CASSFSGTSGGTDTQYF.

This clone was recorded only once. The chain has TRBV7-8 and TRBJ2-1; perhaps D is TRBD1 or TRBD2 (6 bases each). Trimming removed 4 bases at V and 3 bases at J, with 16 bases between. In germline, CDR1 is SGHVS, CDR2 FQNEAQ. The CDR3 length is 16 residues. For the CDR3, the DNA is TGTGCCAGCAGCTCCCCTCGGGGGCGATACTACAATGAGCAGTTCTTC. This gives the protein CASSSPRGRYYNEQFF.

The CDR3 is CASSGRTGSGTGELFF. CDR3 nucleotides: TGTGCCAGCAGCGGAAGAACAGGTTCGGGCACCGGGGAGCTGTTTTTT. The J gene is TRBJ2-2, the V gene TRBV9; D perhaps matches TRBD1 (5 bases). Germline CDR1 SGDLS, CDR2 YYNGEE. Deletions cut 3 bases from V and 4 bases from J, with 16 bases between. The CDR3 spans 16 residues.

The V gene is TRBV7-3, the J gene TRBJ2-5, with 8 bases lining up with TRBD1. This CDR3 is 15 amino acids long. Germline CDR1 SGHTA, CDR2 FQGTGA. Trimming took 5 bases from V and 2 from J; bases not matched to a gene: 7. CDR3 region: CASSATGAAQETQYF. The CDR3 region has the DNA TGTGCCAGCAGCGCGACAGGGGCCGCGCAAGAGACCCAGTACTTC.

The CDR3 nucleotides read TGTGAGTCTTCGACAGGGGGTAGGACTTTCTTT. It specifies CESSTGGRTFF. This chain joins TRBV30 and TRBJ1-1; 9 bases line up with TRBD1. This CDR3 region has 11 residues. Germline V gives CDR1 GTSNPN, CDR2 SVGIG (reference sequence).

The genes are TRBV6-5 and TRBJ2-2; D gene unclear. Germline CDR1 is MNHEY and CDR2 is SVGAGI. V was trimmed by 6 bases and J by 4 bases, leaving 15 bases between them. The CDR3 has 15 residues. CDR3 nucleotide sequence: TGTGCCAGCAGCGTCGATCCCCTTGGCACCGGGGAGCTGTTTTTT. As protein: CASSVDPLGTGELFF.

The chain links TRBV6-5 to TRBJ1-2; possibly TRBD1 for D (5 bases). V was cut by 2 bases and J by 5 bases, with 12 bases left in between. The CDR3 totals 14 residues. Germline CDR1 and CDR2: MNHEY and SVGAGI. The CDR3 nucleotides are TGTGCCAGCAGTTACGCAGGGATTGAATATGGCTACACCTTC. As protein: CASSYAGIEYGYTF.

The chain joins TRBV7-9 to TRBJ2-2; TRBD1 aligns across 9 bases. In germline, CDR1 is SEHNR, CDR2 FQNEAQ (reference sequence). CDR3 length: 16 amino acids. The V gene end was trimmed by 2 bases and the J gene end by 4 bases; junction bases not matched to a gene: 5. The CDR3 DNA is TGTGCCAGCAGCTTACTAAGGACAGGGGTCACCGGGGAGCTGTTTTTT. Protein product: CASSLLRTGVTGELFF.

About this clone: Other DNA sequences in the same sample also yield this CDR3. The chain couples TRBV2 to TRBJ1-5, with D hard to call. From germline, CDR1 is SNHLY and CDR2 FYNNEI. The CDR3 spans 14 residues. Trimming pared 2 bases from V and 3 bases from J, leaving 8 bases between. The CDR3 region has the DNA TGTGCCAGCAGTGAAACCGGAGTCAATCAGCCCCAGCATTTT. As protein: CASSETGVNQPQHF. Supplemented by reference TRBV2 and TRBJ1-5, the full variable domain reads EPEVTQTPSHQVTQMGQEVILRCVPISNHLYFYWYRQILGQKVEFLVSFYNNEISEKSEIFDDQFSVERPDGSNFTLKIRSTKLEDSAMYFCASSETGVNQPQHFGDGTRLSIL.

The rearrangement links TRBV19 to TRBJ1-4; D not resolved. CDR1 and CDR2 from the germline V gene are LNHDA and SQIVND (reference sequence). This CDR3 has 13 amino acids. Trimming pared 5 bases from V and 5 bases from J, leaving 9 bases between. The CDR3 region has the DNA TGTGCCAGTAGTGCCTCGGAGAATGAAAAACTGTTTTTT. As protein: CASSASENEKLFF. Using reference TRBV19 and TRBJ1-4 for the parts outside the CDR3, the full variable domain is DGGITQSPKYLFRKEGQNVTLSCEQNLNHDAMYWYRQDPGQGLRLIYYSQIVNDFQKGDIAEGYSVSREKKESFPLTVTSAQKNPTAFYLCASSASENEKLFFGSGTQLSVL.

This clone was seen just once. The chain combines TRBV4-3 with TRBJ2-3; TRBD2 might be the D (5 bases). Germline V CDR1 and CDR2: LGHNA, YSLEER. Between the trimmed V and J ends, which lost 5 bases and 10 bases, there was a span of 13 bases. The CDR3 sequence is 12 residues long. The chain's CDR3 is CASSTRSSAQYF. The CDR3 DNA reads as TGCGCCAGCAGCACGCGTAGTAGCGCGCAGTATTTT.

V is TRBV7-2 and J is TRBJ1-2; tentatively, D is TRBD1 (5 bases). CDR1 and CDR2 from the germline V gene are SGHTA and FQGNSA. V lost 3 bases and J 4 bases, leaving 12 bases between the germline ends. This CDR3 contains 14 residues. The DNA for the CDR3 is TGTGCCAGCAGCTTTCAGGGTTCCCGCTATGGCTACACCTTC. Protein product: CASSFQGSRYGYTF.

The chain couples TRBV5-5 to TRBJ2-7; 8 bases are a match to TRBD1. Per germline, CDR1 SGHKS and CDR2 YYEKEE (reference sequence). The CDR3 consists of 14 residues. V was pared by 0 bases and J by 2 bases, with 1 base of the junction left unmatched. CDR3 protein: CASSLGTGTYEQYF. The DNA of the CDR3 is TGTGCCAGCAGCTTGGGGACAGGGACCTACGAGCAGTACTTC.

This chain connects TRBV4-1 to TRBJ2-3; tentative D call: TRBD2 (5 bases). V was clipped by 2 bases and J by 2 bases, with 11 bases between them. The CDR3 consists of 15 residues. Germline-derived CDR1 and CDR2 are MGHRA and YSYEKL. The CDR3 sequence: CASSQLLAATDTQYF. CDR3 DNA: TGCGCCAGCAGCCAACTGCTAGCAGCCACAGATACGCAGTATTTT.

The gene calls are TRBV30 and TRBJ1-3; D ambiguous. Germline V gives CDR1 GTSNPN, CDR2 SVGIG (reference sequence). The V and J ends lost 1 base and 4 bases respectively, with 8 bases between them. The CDR3 loop spans 13 amino acids. CDR3 residues: CAWSAVEGNTIYF. The CDR3 DNA reads as TGTGCCTGGAGTGCAGTGGAAGGAAACACCATATATTTT.

The chain is built from TRBV19 and TRBJ2-7; 10 nucleotides line up with TRBD2. The germline CDR1 and CDR2 sequences are LNHDA and SQIVND (reference sequence). The ends lost 1 base at V and 4 bases at J; junction bases unmatched: 1. This CDR3 region has 14 residues. The CDR3 sequence is CASSIASGGYEQYF. In DNA form, the CDR3 reads TGTGCCAGTAGTATAGCTAGCGGGGGATACGAGCAGTACTTC. The full variable domain, completed using reference TRBV19 and TRBJ2-7, is DGGITQSPKYLFRKEGQNVTLSCEQNLNHDAMYWYRQDPGQGLRLIYYSQIVNDFQKGDIAEGYSVSREKKESFPLTVTSAQKNPTAFYLCASSIASGGYEQYFGPGTRLTVT.

This clone was counted once. The rearrangement uses TRBV28 and TRBJ1-2; D is uncertain. Germline lookup yields CDR1 MDHEN and CDR2 SYDVKM. This CDR3 has 14 amino acids. Trimming stripped 5 bases from V and 1 base from J, with 11 bases between. This chain's CDR3 is CASSTHVINYGYTF. The CDR3 DNA reads as TGTGCCAGCAGTACTCATGTGATTAACTATGGCTACACCTTC.

The chain links TRBV9 to TRBJ2-3, with 7 bases matching TRBD2. The CDR3 runs 15 residues. CDR1 and CDR2 (germline): SGDLS, YYNGEE. V dropped 0 bases and J dropped 4; count of bases not matched to a gene: 5. CDR3 nucleotides: TGTGCCAGCAGCGTAGTAGCTAGCGGTCCAGATACGCAGTATTTT. It encodes CASSVVASGPDTQYF. The full variable domain, rest sourced from reference TRBV9 and TRBJ2-3, is DSGVTQTPKHLITATGQRVTLRCSPRSGDLSVYWYQQSLDQGLQFLIQYYNGEERAKGNILERFSAQQFPDLHSELNLSSLELGDSALYFCASSVVASGPDTQYFGPGTRLTVL.

The V gene is TRBV28, the J gene TRBJ1-4; D possibly corresponds to TRBD1 (6 bases). Per germline, CDR1 MDHEN and CDR2 SYDVKM. The V gene lost 2 bases and the J gene lost 4 bases, with 14 bases spanning the gap. The CDR3 contains 16 residues. CDR3 bases: TGTGCCAGCAGTTTAAGGGGGACACGGGATAATGAAAAACTGTTTTTT. It translates to CASSLRGTRDNEKLFF.

The CDR3 spells CASSHFGEGEKLFF. DNA for the CDR3: TGCGCCAGCAGTCACTTCGGGGAGGGGGAAAAACTGTTTTTT. The chain uses TRBV4-1 and TRBJ1-4; tentative D call: TRBD1 (5 bases). This CDR3 has 14 residues. Germline lookup yields CDR1 MGHRA and CDR2 YSYEKL. V was shortened by 6 bases and J by 8 bases, with 16 bases between the two germline ends.

This chain uses TRBV6-5 with TRBJ1-3; D is perhaps TRBD1 (5 bases). Germline V gene sequence: CDR1 MNHEY, CDR2 SVGAGI. The CDR3 spans 13 residues. Trimming took off 4 bases at V and 4 bases at J, with 8 bases between the two ends. Here the CDR3 reads CASSWRGGNTIYF. The CDR3 region has the DNA TGTGCCAGCAGTTGGAGGGGAGGAAACACCATATATTTT.

This chain links TRBV28 with TRBJ2-3, with 7 nucleotides matching TRBD1. Germline V gene data show CDR1 as MDHEN and CDR2 as SYDVKM. The length of the CDR3 is 13 residues. V dropped 8 bases and J dropped 8; count of bases not matched to a gene: 10. CDR3 loop: CASGEGALLTQYF. CDR3 sequence (DNA): TGTGCCAGCGGAGAGGGGGCCCTGCTTACGCAGTATTTT.